The clone carrying this T cell receptor beta chain is classed as medium-sized by frequency. TRB was amplified by touch-down multiplex PCR, primer pools A and B combined. With the multiplex PCR reads reprocessed, TCRdb shows one record per CDR3 protein and no DNA. This table holds approximately 3,100 distinct CDR3 sequences. The data belong to a study of T cell clusters in autoimmune cytopenias. Some 38,000 genome equivalents of blood DNA were amplified for TRB. CDR3 length: 17 residues. From germline, CDR1 is LNHDA and CDR2 SQIVND (reference sequence). The sample consisted of peripheral blood. The rearrangement links TRBV19 to TRBJ2-1. The clonotype comes from a human donor with an autoimmune cytopenia or autoimmune hepatitis (not recorded which). CDR3 in amino acids: CASSIDLEAYGDNEQFF. Together with reference TRBV19 and TRBJ2-1, the CDR3 gives the full variable domain: DGGITQSPKYLFRKEGQNVTLSCEQNLNHDAMYWYRQDPGQGLRLIYYSQIVNDFQKGDIAEGYSVSREKKESFPLTVTSAQKNPTAFYLCASSIDLEAYGDNEQFFGPGTRLTVL.